This T cell receptor beta chain was retrieved from a study of CD8 T cells in Susac syndrome. Germline CDR1 SGHDT, CDR2 YYEEEE. Trimming pared 2 bases from V and 0 bases from J, leaving 6 bases between. CDR3 length: 14 amino acids. Random hexamers were used to reverse transcribe the RNA input (about 0.5 to 1 ug). TCRdb recomputed calls from the immunoSEQ multiplex PCR reads with MiXCR, one row per CDR3 protein. There are about 85,000 distinct CDR3 sequences in the sample; around 95% occur only once, and roughly 0.5% lies in the top ten. This clonotype was seen a handful of times. The sample was CD8+ T cells from PBMCs. The genes are TRBV5-6 and TRBJ1-3; unclear D gene. This clonotype was sampled from a human donor with Susac syndrome. In nucleotides, the CDR3 is TGTGCCAGCAGCTTTGGGTCCTCTGGAAACACCATATATTTT. The encoded protein is CASSFGSSGNTIYF.